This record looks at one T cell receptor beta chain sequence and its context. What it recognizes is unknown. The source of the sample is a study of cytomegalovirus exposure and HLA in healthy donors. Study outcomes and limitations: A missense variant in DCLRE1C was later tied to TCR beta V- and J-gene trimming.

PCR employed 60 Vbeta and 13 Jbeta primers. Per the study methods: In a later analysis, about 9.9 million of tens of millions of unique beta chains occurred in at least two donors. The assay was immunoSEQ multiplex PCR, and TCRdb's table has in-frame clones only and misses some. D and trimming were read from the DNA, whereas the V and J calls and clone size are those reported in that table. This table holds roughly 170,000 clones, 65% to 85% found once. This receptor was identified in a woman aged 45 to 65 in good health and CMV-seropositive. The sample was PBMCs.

The chain's CDR3 is CASSDPDEQYF. The CDR3 bases are TGTGCCAGCAGTGATCCCGACGAGCAGTACTTC. The rearrangement uses TRBV2 and TRBJ2-7, with D unclear. The germline V gene encodes CDR1 SNHLY and CDR2 FYNNEI. Trimming removed 3 bases at V and 5 bases at J, with 5 bases between. The CDR3 is 11 residues long.